The 3 T cell receptor beta chains given below trace back to one sample, sequenced in a study of kidney transplant recipient with SARS-CoV-2 infection. TCRdb re-called the reads with MiXCR, one entry per CDR3 protein. The sample comprises under 300,000 distinct CDR3 sequences, roughly 26% of which are singletons, and under 9.5% rests with the top ten. The input for sequencing was a blood sample, taken at baseline and between days 110 and 120 from a kidney transplant recipient. Receptor source: a male patient aged 30 to 39 who had COVID-19 and was a kidney transplant recipient. Certain T cells may be donor cells from the graft.

Remarks on this clonotype: A much larger clone is a single base away; this may be a read error. The rearrangement uses TRBV9 and TRBJ1-3; tentatively, D is TRBD1 (5 bases). Germline V CDR1 and CDR2: SGDLS, YYNGEE. The CDR3 spans 15 residues. As DNA, the CDR3 is TGTGTCAGCAGCCATACAAAGGGGTATGGAAACACCATATATTTT. Translation gives CVSSHTKGYGNTIYF.

Notes on this clonotype: This sequence may be a read error, since a much larger clone differs from it by one base. The chain has TRBV20-1 and TRBJ2-7, with 10 bases identical to TRBD1. CDR3 length: 16 amino acids. Looked up from germline, CDR1 is DFQATT and CDR2 is SNEGSKA (reference sequence). This chain's CDR3 is CNARDFSGTGDREQYF. CDR3 sequence (DNA): TGCAATGCTAGAGATTTTTCCGGGACAGGGGACCGGGAGCAGTACTTC.

This clonotype turned up a few times. V and J are TRBV4-3 and TRBJ2-5; TRBD1 agrees at 7 bases. The CDR3 has 15 amino acids. Trimming at V came to 3 bases and at J to 4 bases, leaving 8 bases not matched to a gene. CDR1 is LGHNA and CDR2 is YSLEER in the germline V gene. The chain's CDR3 is CASSQIRGSSETQYF. Here the CDR3 DNA reads TGCGCCAGCAGCCAGATCAGGGGGAGTTCAGAGACCCAGTACTTC.